The 24 T cell receptor beta chains below all came from one sample that was sequenced in a study of response to subunit inactivated influenza vaccine. TCRdb reprocessed the RT-PCR reads via MiXCR and lists one record per CDR3 protein. The sample contains approximately 310,000 distinct CDR3 sequences, 21% of which appear only once. Sequenced here: PBMCs from blood, sampled less than 22 months after vaccination. The receptors were sampled from a man between 50 and 75 years old who received an inactivated influenza vaccine.

The chain has TRBV7-2 and TRBJ2-7; 8 nucleotides match TRBD1. The V gene end was trimmed by 3 bases and the J gene end by 3 bases; junction bases not matched to a gene: 1. Germline values: CDR1 SGHTA, CDR2 FQGNSA. This CDR3 is 13 amino acids long. CDR3 nucleotides: TGTGCCAGCAGCTTTACAGGGGGCTACGAGCAGTACTTC. Protein product: CASSFTGGYEQYF.

The V gene is TRBV28, the J gene TRBJ2-7; TRBD1 aligns across 7 bases. This CDR3 comprises 16 residues. After removal of 6 bases from V and 3 bases from J, the junction contained 14 bases not matched to a gene. Germline CDR1 MDHEN, CDR2 SYDVKM. The CDR3 DNA is TGTGCCAGCAGCCTCACAGGGGAAATCGAATTCTACGAGCAGTACTTC. It encodes CASSLTGEIEFYEQYF.

There are many counts of this clonotype. The chain couples TRBV11-2 to TRBJ1-5, with D possibly being TRBD1 (5 bases). Germline V gives CDR1 SGHAT, CDR2 FQNNGV. Deletions cut 4 bases from V and 13 bases from J, with 23 bases between. This CDR3 is 15 amino acids long. CDR3 DNA sequence: TGTGCCAGCAGCTCTGGCACGGCAGGGCCCGTGTCTCAGCATTTT. Its protein product is CASSSGTAGPVSQHF.

The CDR3 DNA reads TGTGCCAGCATTACCGGGACAGGGCTGAATTCACCCCTCCACTTT. This encodes CASITGTGLNSPLHF. V is TRBV6-5 and J is TRBJ1-6; 9 bases match TRBD1. Germline V gene sequence: CDR1 MNHEY, CDR2 SVGAGI. This CDR3 is 15 amino acids long. V was clipped by 7 bases and J by 7 bases; unmatched bases: 8.

The V call is TRBV6-2 or TRBV6-3, the J call TRBJ1-5; 9 bases match TRBD1. Germline CDR1 MNHEY, CDR2 SVGEGT. Trimming removed 4 bases from V and 1 base from J; junction bases left unmatched: 5. The CDR3 covers 16 residues. This chain's CDR3 is CASSWWGQGSNQPQHF. The DNA for the CDR3 is TGTGCCAGCAGTTGGTGGGGACAGGGCAGCAATCAGCCCCAGCATTTT.

This clonotype was seen a few times. The rearrangement uses TRBV7-2 and TRBJ1-3, with 7 bases identical to TRBD1. The J segment lost 4 bases and the V segment lost 3 bases, leaving 6 bases of the junction unmatched. Germline loops: CDR1 SGHTA, CDR2 FQGNSA. The CDR3 spans 15 residues. CDR3: CASSFTGESGNTIYF. The CDR3 DNA reads TGTGCCAGCAGCTTTACAGGGGAATCAGGAAACACCATATATTTT.

The chain employs TRBV7-9 and TRBJ1-3; D is undetermined. CDR1 is SEHNR, CDR2 FQNEAQ, per germline (reference sequence). The ends were cut back, 5 bases at V and 3 bases at J, with 17 bases in the middle. This CDR3 has 16 amino acids. The CDR3 here is CASSPQPARIGNTIYF. Here the CDR3 DNA reads TGTGCCAGCAGCCCTCAACCAGCTAGAATTGGAAACACCATATATTTT.

This clonotype was observed a handful of times. V and J are TRBV27 and TRBJ2-7, with D possibly TRBD2 on 6 matching bases. Trimming cost V 3 bases and J 3 bases, with 9 bases left between them. The germline CDR1 and CDR2 sequences are MNHEY and SMNVEV (reference sequence). CDR3 length equals 13 residues. Written as DNA, the CDR3 is TGTGCCAGCAGTTTCAACGGGGGCTACGAGCAGTACTTC. It codes for CASSFNGGYEQYF.

This rearrangement joins TRBV10-3 to TRBJ2-5, with D hard to call. Trimming removed 2 bases from V and 5 bases from J, with 9 bases in between. Per germline, CDR1 ENHRY and CDR2 SYGVKD. This CDR3 is built from 13 residues. The CDR3, as DNA: TGTGCCATCAGTGAGGGAGCCCGCGAGACCCAGTACTTC. It yields the protein CAISEGARETQYF.

There are a few counts of this clonotype. The chain combines TRBV28 with TRBJ1-2; D is ambiguous. The CDR3 is 14 amino acids. Trimming took 3 bases from V and 4 from J, leaving 12 bases between them. Germline CDR1 reads MDHEN; CDR2 reads SYDVKM. The CDR3 sequence: CASSFRAGGYGYTF. CDR3 nucleotides: TGTGCCAGCAGTTTTAGGGCCGGCGGCTATGGCTACACCTTC.

This clonotype was detected ten times or more. The chain recombines TRBV7-9 with TRBJ1-4; D is ambiguous. Germline lookup yields CDR1 SEHNR and CDR2 FQNEAQ (reference sequence). V gave up 11 bases and J gave up 7 bases, with 8 bases separating them. This CDR3 has 10 amino acids. The CDR3 DNA is TGTGCCTATGGAGGTGAAAAACTGTTTTTT. It codes for CAYGGEKLFF.

The table lists this clonotype with many counts. The chain employs TRBV7-9 and TRBJ1-4, with D hard to call. The V gene's germline CDR1 is SEHNR and CDR2 FQNEAQ (reference sequence). V was cut by 4 bases and J by 7 bases, with 7 bases left in between. The CDR3 length is 12 residues. The CDR3 DNA reads TGTGCCAGCAGCTCGACGGTTGAAAAACTGTTTTTT. It translates to CASSSTVEKLFF.

The sample holds a few counts of this clonotype. CDR3 sequence (DNA): TGTGCCAGCAGACCCGGTCCAGGGGTAGGAGCTTTCTTT. It yields the protein CASRPGPGVGAFF. This sequence joins TRBV7-6 and TRBJ1-1; D is possibly TRBD1 (6 bases). The V and J ends lost 6 bases and 10 bases respectively, with 18 bases between them. From germline, CDR1 is SGHVS and CDR2 FNYEAQ. CDR3 length: 13 amino acids.

In its sample, this clonotype was seen many times. This chain uses TRBV15 with TRBJ1-1; 8 positions agree with TRBD1. The germline V gene has CDR1 LNHNV and CDR2 YYDKDF (reference sequence). V trimming: 2 bases; J trimming: 3 bases; junction bases outside the gene matches: 5. The length of the CDR3 is 15 residues. The CDR3 protein is CATSRFRGLDTEAFF. The CDR3 DNA reads as TGTGCCACCAGCAGATTCAGGGGGCTGGACACTGAAGCTTTCTTT.

This clonotype was observed a handful of times. The rearrangement joins TRBV24-1 to TRBJ2-5; D is perhaps TRBD1 (5 bases). The V end lost 2 bases, the J end lost 4 bases, and 13 bases lay between the germline ends. CDR3 length: 15 amino acids. The germline CDR1 and CDR2 sequences are KGHDR and SFDVKD. The CDR3 here is CATSDSRGSGETQYF. The CDR3 nucleotides read TGTGCCACCAGTGATTCAAGGGGATCGGGAGAGACCCAGTACTTC.

The chain is built from TRBV9 and TRBJ2-7, with a weak D call TRBD1 (6 bases). Germline values: CDR1 SGDLS, CDR2 YYNGEE. The CDR3 runs to 15 residues. V lost 0 bases to trimming and J lost 5 bases, with 15 bases between them. CDR3 protein: CASSVAPGVVHEQYF. In DNA form, the CDR3 reads TGTGCCAGCAGCGTAGCGCCAGGGGTTGTCCACGAGCAGTACTTC.

The sample holds a few counts of this clonotype. V and J are TRBV29-1 and TRBJ2-7, with TRBD2 identical over 8 bases. Germline trimming cut 7 bases from V and 1 base from J; bases unmatched to any gene: 6. Germline V lookup: CDR1 SQVTM, CDR2 ANQGSEA. The CDR3 covers 13 residues. This CDR3 reads CSAGTRMSYEQYF. The CDR3, as DNA: TGCAGCGCCGGGACTAGGATGTCCTACGAGCAGTACTTC.

The chain carries TRBV20-1 and TRBJ1-2; D remains unclear. The CDR3 covers 13 residues. The ends were cut back, 1 base at V and 10 bases at J, with 16 bases in the middle. Per the germline V gene, CDR1 is DFQATT and CDR2 is SNEGSKA (reference sequence). CDR3 sequence: CSARGGEGRDYTF. The CDR3 nucleotides read TGCAGTGCTAGAGGCGGCGAGGGAAGGGACTACACCTTC.

There are many counts of this clonotype. This chain joins TRBV4-1 and TRBJ1-1; 7 bases line up with TRBD1. V was pared by 4 bases and J by 2 bases, with 7 bases of the junction left unmatched. Germline assignment: CDR1 MGHRA and CDR2 YSYEKL. This CDR3 spans 15 amino acids. The CDR3 DNA reads as TGCGCCAGCAGCCGAAAATGGGACAGCAACACTGAAGCTTTCTTT. It is translated as CASSRKWDSNTEAFF.

Concerning this clonotype: Relative to the germline gene, one junction end is altered; a read error may explain this. The chain combines TRBV9 with TRBJ1-5; TRBD1 matches at 10 bases. Germline V gene sequence: CDR1 SGDLS, CDR2 YYNGEE. The CDR3 totals 13 residues. For the CDR3, the DNA is TGTGCCAGCAGCGATATACTGACAGGGGGCCTTACTTTT. Translated: CASSDILTGGLTF.

This clonotype was detected ten times or more. The V and J genes are TRBV5-6 and TRBJ1-1; D gene unclear. The ends were cut back, 0 bases at V and 4 bases at J, with 10 bases in the middle. From germline, CDR1 is SGHDT and CDR2 YYEEEE. This CDR3 spans 14 amino acids. This chain's CDR3 is CASSLGPGPTEAFF. The CDR3 DNA sequence: TGTGCCAGCAGCTTGGGGCCGGGCCCCACTGAAGCTTTCTTT. The entire variable domain, with the rest obtained from reference TRBV5-6 and TRBJ1-1, is as follows: DAGVTQSPTHLIKTRGQQVTLRCSPKSGHDTVSWYQQALGQGPQFIFQYYEEEERQRGNFPDRFSGHQFPNYSSELNVNALLLGDSALYLCASSLGPGPTEAFFGQGTRLTVV.

This clonotype was seen many times. The chain links TRBV5-1 to TRBJ1-5, with 7 bases aligning to TRBD1. The V segment lost 0 bases and the J segment 7 bases; nucleotides outside the gene matches: 7. CDR3 size: 15 residues. The germline V gene encodes CDR1 SGHRS and CDR2 YFSETQ. CDR3 protein: CASSLEGQSGQPQHF. CDR3 sequence (DNA): TGCGCCAGCAGCTTGGAGGGACAGAGCGGCCAGCCCCAGCATTTT.

This clonotype was picked up a small number of times. The rearrangement uses TRBV23-1 and TRBJ2-7; 7 bases are shared with TRBD1. TRBV23-1 is placed among ORFs of uncertain function. This CDR3 has 11 residues. V trimming: 9 bases; J trimming: 7 bases; junction bases outside the gene matches: 6. CDR3 loop: CARTGAKEQYF. The CDR3 DNA reads TGCGCCAGAACAGGGGCAAAAGAGCAGTACTTC.

V gene TRBV6-4 combines with J gene TRBJ2-2; D remains ambiguous. The V gene's germline CDR1 is MRHNA and CDR2 SNTAGT. The CDR3 has 14 amino acids. Trimming pared 8 bases from V and 6 bases from J, leaving 16 bases between. CDR3 in DNA: TGTGCCAGCGCACGAGAATTACAGTCCGGGGAGCTGTTTTTT. This translates into CASARELQSGELFF.